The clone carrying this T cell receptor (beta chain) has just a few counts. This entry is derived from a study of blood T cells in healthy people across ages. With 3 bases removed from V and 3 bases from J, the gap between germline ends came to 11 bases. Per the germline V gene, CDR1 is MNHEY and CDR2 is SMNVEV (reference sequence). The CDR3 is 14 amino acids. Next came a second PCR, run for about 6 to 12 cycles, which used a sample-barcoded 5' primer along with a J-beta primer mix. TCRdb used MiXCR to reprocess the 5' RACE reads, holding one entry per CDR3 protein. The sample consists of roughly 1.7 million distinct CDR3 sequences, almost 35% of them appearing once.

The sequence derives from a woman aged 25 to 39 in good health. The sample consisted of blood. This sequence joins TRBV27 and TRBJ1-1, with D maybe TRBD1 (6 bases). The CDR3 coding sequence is TGTGCCAGCAGTTTTGGTAGGGGGGACACTGAAGCTTTCTTT. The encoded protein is CASSFGRGDTEAFF.